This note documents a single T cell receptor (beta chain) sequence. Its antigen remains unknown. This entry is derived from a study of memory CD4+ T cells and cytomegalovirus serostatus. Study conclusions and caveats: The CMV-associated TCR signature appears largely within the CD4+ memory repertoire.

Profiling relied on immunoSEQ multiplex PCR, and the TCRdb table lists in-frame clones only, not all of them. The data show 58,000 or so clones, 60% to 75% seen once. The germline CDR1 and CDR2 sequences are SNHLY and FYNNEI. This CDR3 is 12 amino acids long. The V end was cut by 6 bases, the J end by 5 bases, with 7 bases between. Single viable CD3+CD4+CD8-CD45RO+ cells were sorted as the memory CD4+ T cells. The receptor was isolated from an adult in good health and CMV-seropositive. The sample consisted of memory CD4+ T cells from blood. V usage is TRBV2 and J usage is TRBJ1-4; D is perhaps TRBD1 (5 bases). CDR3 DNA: TGTGCCAGCAGGGGGCCCAATGAAAAACTGTTTTTT. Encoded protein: CASRGPNEKLFF.